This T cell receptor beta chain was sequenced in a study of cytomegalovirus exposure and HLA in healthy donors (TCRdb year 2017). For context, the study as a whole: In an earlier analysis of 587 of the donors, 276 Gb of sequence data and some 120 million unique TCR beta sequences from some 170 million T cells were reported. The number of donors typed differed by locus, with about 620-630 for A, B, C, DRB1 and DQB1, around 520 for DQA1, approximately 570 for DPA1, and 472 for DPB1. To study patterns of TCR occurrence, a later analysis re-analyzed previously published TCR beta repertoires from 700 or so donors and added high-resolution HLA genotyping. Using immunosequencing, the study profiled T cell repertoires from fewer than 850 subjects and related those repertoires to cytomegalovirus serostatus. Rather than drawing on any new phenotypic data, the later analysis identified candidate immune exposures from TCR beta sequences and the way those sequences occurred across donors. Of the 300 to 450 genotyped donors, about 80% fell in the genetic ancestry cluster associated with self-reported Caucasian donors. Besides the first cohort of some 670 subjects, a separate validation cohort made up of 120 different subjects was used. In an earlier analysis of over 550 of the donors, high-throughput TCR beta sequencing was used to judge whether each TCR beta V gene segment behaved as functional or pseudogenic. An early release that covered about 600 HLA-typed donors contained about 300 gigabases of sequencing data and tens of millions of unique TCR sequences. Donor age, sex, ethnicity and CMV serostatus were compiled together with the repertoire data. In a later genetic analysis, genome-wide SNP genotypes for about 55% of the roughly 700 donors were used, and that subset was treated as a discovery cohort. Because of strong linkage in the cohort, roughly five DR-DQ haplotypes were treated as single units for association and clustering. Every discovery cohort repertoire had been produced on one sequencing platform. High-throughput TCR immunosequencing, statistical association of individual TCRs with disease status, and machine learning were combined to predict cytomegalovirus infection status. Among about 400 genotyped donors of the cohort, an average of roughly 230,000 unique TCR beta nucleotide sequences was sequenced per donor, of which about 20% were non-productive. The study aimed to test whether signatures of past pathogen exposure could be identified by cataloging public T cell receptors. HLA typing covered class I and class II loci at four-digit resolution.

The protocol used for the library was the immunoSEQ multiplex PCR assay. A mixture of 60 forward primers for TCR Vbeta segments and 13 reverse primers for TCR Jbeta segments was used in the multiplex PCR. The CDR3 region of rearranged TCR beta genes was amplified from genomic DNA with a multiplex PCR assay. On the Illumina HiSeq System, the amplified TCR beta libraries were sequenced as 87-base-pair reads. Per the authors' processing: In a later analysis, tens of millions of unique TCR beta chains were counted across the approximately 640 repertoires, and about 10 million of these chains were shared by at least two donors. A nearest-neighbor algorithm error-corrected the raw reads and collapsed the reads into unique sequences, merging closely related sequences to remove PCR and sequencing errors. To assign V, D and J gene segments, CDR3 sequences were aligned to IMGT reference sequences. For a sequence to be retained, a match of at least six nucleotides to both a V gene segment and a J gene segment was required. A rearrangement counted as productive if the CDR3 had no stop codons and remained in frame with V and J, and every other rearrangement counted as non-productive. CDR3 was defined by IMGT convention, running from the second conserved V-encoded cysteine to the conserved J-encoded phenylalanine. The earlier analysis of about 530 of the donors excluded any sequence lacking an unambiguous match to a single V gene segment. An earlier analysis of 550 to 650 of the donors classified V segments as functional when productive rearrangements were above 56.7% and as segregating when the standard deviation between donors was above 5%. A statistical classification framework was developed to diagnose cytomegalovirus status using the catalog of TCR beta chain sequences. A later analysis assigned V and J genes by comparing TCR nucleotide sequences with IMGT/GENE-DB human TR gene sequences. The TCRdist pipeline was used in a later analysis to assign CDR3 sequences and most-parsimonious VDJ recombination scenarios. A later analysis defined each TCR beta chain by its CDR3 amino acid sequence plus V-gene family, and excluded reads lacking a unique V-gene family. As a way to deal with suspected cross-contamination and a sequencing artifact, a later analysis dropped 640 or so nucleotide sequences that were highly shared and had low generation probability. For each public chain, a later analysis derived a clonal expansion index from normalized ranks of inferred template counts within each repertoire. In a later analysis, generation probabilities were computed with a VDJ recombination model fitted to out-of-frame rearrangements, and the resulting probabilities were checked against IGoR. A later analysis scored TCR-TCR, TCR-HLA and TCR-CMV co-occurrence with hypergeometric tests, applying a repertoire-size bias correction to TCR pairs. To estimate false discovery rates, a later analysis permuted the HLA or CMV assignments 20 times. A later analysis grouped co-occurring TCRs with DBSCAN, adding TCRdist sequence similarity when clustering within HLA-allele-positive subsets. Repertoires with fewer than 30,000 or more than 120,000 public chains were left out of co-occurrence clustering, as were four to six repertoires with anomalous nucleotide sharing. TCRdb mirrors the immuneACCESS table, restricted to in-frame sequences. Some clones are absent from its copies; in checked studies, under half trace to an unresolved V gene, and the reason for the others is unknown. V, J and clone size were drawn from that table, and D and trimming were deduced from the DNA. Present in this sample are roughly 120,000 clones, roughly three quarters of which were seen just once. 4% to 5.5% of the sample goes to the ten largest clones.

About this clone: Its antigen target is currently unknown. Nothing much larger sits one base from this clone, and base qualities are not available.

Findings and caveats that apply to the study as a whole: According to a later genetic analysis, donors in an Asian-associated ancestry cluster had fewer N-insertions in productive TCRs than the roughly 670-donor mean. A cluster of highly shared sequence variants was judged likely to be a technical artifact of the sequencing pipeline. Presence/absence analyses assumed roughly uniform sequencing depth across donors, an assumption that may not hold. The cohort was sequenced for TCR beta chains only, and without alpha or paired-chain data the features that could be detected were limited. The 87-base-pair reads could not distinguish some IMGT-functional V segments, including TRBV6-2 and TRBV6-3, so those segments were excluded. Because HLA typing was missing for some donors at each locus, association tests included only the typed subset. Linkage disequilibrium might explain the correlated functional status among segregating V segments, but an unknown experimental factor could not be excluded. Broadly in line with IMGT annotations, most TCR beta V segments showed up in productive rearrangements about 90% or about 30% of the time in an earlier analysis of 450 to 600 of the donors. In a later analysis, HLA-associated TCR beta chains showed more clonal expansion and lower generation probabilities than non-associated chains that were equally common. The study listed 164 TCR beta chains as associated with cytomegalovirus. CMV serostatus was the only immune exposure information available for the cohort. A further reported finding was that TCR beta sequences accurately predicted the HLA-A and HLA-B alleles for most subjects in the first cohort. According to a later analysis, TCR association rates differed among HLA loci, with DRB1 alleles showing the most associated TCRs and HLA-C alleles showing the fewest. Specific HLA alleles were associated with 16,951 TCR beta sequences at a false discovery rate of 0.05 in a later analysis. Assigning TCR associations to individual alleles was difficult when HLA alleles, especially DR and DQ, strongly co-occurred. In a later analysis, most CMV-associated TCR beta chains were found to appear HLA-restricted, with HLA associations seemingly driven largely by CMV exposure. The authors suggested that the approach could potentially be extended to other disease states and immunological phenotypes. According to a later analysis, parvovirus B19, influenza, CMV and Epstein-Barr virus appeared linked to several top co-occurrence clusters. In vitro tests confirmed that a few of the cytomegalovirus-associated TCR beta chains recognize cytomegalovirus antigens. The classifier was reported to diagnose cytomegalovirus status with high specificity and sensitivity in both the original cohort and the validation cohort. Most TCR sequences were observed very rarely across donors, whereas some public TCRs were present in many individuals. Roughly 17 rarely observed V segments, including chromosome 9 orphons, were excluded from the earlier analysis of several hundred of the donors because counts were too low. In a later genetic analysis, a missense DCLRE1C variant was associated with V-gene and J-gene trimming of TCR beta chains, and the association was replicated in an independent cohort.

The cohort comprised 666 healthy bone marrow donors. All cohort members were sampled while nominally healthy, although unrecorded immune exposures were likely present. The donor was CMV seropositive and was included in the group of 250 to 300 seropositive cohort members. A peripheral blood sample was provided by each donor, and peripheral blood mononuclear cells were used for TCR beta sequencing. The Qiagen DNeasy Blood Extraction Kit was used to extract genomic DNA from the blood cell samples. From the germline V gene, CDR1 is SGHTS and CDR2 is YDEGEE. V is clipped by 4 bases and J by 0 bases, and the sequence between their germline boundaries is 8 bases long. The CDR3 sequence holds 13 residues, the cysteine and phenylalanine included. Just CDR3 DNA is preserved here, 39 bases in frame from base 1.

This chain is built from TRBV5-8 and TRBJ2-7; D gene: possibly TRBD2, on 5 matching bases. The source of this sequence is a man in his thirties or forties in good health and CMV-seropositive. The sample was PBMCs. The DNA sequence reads TGTGCCAGCAGCCAAGGACTCTCCTACGAGCAGTACTTC. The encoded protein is CASSQGLSYEQYF.